This T cell receptor (beta chain) was captured by sequencing in a study of regulatory T cells in long-lasting Graves disease. General study points: Persistent disease was associated with favored TRBV28 usage and with favored use of TRBJ1-2 and TRBJ2-5. Relative to new patients (approximately 960), persistent patients exhibited greater sharing of public clonotypes (around 3,000). Those with persistent Graves' had less TCR diversity than newly diagnosed patients.

Time point indicated: newly diagnosed GD, antithyroid drugs for less than 3 months. From RNA extracted from PBMCs, the TCR library was made. Staff drew 8 to 9 milliliters of peripheral blood into EDTA tubes. CDR3 size: 14 residues. Germline V lookup: CDR1 LNHDA, CDR2 SQIVND (reference sequence). The J segment lost 8 bases and the V segment lost 4 bases, leaving 7 bases of the junction unmatched. This clonotype was counted only a few times. The target antigen is unknown. iRepertoire HTBI primers and Arm-PCR of CDR3 regions built TCR beta libraries. TCRdb processed the multiplex PCR reads anew with MiXCR; each CDR3 protein has one entry. In the table there are some 240,000 distinct CDR3 sequences, roughly 19% of which are singletons. These data were likewise used in another study, on T cells in Graves' hyperthyroidism and ophthalmopathy.

The TCR comes from a woman aged 30 to 39 with Graves disease. The input for sequencing was peripheral blood mononuclear cells (PBMCs), taken at new diagnosis, from a patient treated with antithyroid drugs. This rearrangement joins TRBV19 to TRBJ1-4, with 7 bases aligning to TRBD1. CDR3 DNA sequence: TGTGCCAGTAGTACACAGGGGTATCGAGAAAAACTGTTTTTT. Amino acid sequence: CASSTQGYREKLFF.